This entry describes one T cell receptor (beta chain). This specimen belongs to a study of blood T cell repertoires in COVID-19. Donors of Cohort 3 who recovered were those that had two negative PCRs, clearance, or symptom resolution. V lost 10 bases, J lost 1 base, and 10 bases lay in between. CDR1 MNHEY and CDR2 SVGAGI come from the germline V gene. The CDR3 spans 13 residues. Produced via immunoSEQ multiplex PCR; TCRdb's table is partial and in-frame only. The sample gives more than 150,000 clones, approximately 84% of which show up once; roughly 7% is in the top ten. What was sequenced was PBMCs or T cells enriched from blood (not recorded which). The rearrangement links TRBV6-5 to TRBJ1-4, with a possible D match to TRBD1 (5 bases). The sequence came from a woman aged 45-59 years who had recovered from COVID-19. CDR3 loop: CATDRQTNEKLFF. In nucleotides, the CDR3 is TGTGCCACTGACAGACAAACTAATGAAAAACTGTTTTTT.